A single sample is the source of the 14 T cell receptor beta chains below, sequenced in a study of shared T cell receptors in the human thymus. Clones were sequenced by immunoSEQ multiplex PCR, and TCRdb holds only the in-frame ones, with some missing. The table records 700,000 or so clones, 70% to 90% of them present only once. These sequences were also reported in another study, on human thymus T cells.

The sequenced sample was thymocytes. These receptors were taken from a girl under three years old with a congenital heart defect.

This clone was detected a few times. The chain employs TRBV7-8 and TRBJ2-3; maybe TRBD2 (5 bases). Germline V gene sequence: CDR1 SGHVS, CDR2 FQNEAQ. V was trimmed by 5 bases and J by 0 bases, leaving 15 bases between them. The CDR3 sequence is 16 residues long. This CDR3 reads CASSGNSGSSTDTQYF. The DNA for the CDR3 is TGTGCCAGCAGCGGCAATTCTGGGAGTAGCACAGATACGCAGTATTTT. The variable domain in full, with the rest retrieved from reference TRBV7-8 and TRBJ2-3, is GAGVSQSPRYKVAKRGQDVALRCDPISGHVSLFWYQQALGQGPEFLTYFQNEAQLDKSGLPSDRFFAERPEGSVSTLKIQRTQQEDSAVYLCASSGNSGSSTDTQYFGPGTRLTVL.

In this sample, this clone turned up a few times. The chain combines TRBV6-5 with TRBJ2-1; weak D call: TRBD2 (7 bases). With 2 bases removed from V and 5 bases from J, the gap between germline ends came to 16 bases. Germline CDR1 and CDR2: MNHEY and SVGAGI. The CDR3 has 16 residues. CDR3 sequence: CASSYNPGGPNNEQFF. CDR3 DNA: TGTGCCAGCAGTTACAACCCCGGGGGGCCGAACAATGAGCAGTTCTTC.

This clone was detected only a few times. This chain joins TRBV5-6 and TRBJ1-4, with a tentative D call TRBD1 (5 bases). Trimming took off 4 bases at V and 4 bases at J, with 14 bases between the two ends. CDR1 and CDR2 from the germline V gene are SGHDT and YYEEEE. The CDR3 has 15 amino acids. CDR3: CASSRKGLYNEKLFF. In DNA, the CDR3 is TGTGCCAGCAGCCGGAAGGGGCTTTATAATGAAAAACTGTTTTTT.

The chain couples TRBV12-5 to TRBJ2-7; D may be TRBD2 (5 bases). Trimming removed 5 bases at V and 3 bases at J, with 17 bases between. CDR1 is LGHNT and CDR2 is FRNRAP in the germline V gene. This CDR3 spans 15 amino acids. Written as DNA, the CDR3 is TGTGCTAGTGGTCGGGGTGAGGCCTTCCTCTACGAGCAGTACTTC. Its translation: CASGRGEAFLYEQYF.

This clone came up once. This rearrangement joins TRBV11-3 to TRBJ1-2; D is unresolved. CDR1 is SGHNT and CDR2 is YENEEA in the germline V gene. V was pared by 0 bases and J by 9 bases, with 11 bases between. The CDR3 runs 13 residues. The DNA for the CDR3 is TGTGCCAGCAGCTTAGAAAATGGAGGGAGCTACACCTTC. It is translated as CASSLENGGSYTF.

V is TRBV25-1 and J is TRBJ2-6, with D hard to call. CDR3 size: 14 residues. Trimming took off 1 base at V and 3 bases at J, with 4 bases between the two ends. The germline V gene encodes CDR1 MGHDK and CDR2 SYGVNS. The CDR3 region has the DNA TGTGCCAGCAGTGAATCCGGTGGGGCCAACGTCCTGACTTTC. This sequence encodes CASSESGGANVLTF.

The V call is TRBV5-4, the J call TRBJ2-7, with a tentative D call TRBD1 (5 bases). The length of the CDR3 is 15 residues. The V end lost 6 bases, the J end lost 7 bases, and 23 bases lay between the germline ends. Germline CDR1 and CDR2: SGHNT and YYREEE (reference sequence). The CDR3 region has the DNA TGTGCCAGCAACATAATCGACAGTCCATTGAAAGAGCAGTACTTC. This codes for CASNIIDSPLKEQYF.

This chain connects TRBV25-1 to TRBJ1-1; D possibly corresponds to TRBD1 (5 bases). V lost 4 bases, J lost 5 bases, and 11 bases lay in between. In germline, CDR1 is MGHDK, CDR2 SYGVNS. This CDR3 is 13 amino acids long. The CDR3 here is CASSGPGRTEAFF. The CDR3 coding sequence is TGTGCCAGCAGTGGCCCAGGGAGGACTGAAGCTTTCTTT.

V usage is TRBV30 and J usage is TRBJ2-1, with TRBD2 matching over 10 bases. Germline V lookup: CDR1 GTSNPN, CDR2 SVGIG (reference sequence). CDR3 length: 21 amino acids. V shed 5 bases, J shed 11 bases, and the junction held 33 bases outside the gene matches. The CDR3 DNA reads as TGTGCCTGGGCGGCAAGCGGGGGGGCAATAAGAGGGCCCACCCCCCACAACAAGCAGTTCTTC. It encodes CAWAASGGAIRGPTPHNKQFF.

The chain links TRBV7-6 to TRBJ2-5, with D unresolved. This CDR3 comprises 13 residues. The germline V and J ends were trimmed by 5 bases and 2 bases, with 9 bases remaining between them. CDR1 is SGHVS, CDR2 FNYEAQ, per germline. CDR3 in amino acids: CASSQPLQETQYF. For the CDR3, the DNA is TGTGCCAGCAGCCAGCCACTACAAGAGACCCAGTACTTC.

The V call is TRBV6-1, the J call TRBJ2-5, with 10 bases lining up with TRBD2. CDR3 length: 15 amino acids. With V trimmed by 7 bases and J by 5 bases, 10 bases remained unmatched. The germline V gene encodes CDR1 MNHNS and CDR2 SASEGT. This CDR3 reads CASTPRGTSVETQYF. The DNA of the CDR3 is TGTGCCAGCACCCCAAGAGGGACTAGCGTCGAGACCCAGTACTTC.

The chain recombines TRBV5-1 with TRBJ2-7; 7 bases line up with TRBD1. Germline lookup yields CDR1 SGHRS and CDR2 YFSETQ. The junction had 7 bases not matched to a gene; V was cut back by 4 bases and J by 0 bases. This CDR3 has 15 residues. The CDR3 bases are TGCGCCAGCAGCCGCGGACAGGCCTTCTCCTACGAGCAGTACTTC. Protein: CASSRGQAFSYEQYF.

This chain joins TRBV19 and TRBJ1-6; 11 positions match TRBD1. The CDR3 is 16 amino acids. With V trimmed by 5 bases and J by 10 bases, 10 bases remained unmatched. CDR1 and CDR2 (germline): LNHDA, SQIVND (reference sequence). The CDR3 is CASSPGTGGLRSPLHF. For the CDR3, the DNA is TGTGCCAGTAGTCCCGGGACAGGGGGTTTACGATCACCCCTCCACTTT.

CDR3 sequence: CASSQTTRTGGSNYGYTF. The CDR3 region has the DNA TGCGCCAGCAGCCAAACAACCCGGACAGGGGGAAGTAACTATGGCTACACCTTC. The V call is TRBV4-1, the J call TRBJ1-2; 10 bases agree with TRBD1. J was trimmed by 1 base and V by 2 bases; bases with no gene match: 10. CDR3 size: 18 residues. The germline gives CDR1 MGHRA, CDR2 YSYEKL.